What follows describes a single T cell receptor (beta chain). Its antigen remains unidentified. This sample stems from a study of radiotherapy plus CTLA-4 blockade in lung cancer. Study context: Objective responses were recorded in roughly 17% of patients, with disease control recorded in 31%.

Focal radiation with ipilimumab CTLA-4 blockade was given to patients with chemo-refractory metastatic non-small-cell lung cancer. CDR1 and CDR2 from the germline V gene are MNHNY and SVGAGI (reference sequence). The CDR3 sequence is 16 residues long. The J segment lost 3 bases and the V segment lost 6 bases, leaving 8 bases of the junction unmatched. Some clones are missing from TCRdb's copy, which holds only in-frame ones; the method was immunoSEQ multiplex PCR. Found here are tens of thousands of clones, approximately 80% of them singletons; the top ten hold approximately 2.5%. General study results and limits: Researchers report tumor-derived TCR clones expanding in blood after radiotherapy plus ipilimumab.

This TCR derives from a human donor with non-small cell lung cancer whose response to radiotherapy plus ipilimumab could not be evaluated. The sample consisted of peripheral blood, taken from a patient treated with radiotherapy plus ipilimumab. The V and J genes are TRBV6-6 and TRBJ2-1, with 10 positions matching TRBD2. This CDR3 is CASSDRLAGNYNEQFF. Written as DNA, the CDR3 is TGTGCCAGCAGCGACCGACTAGCGGGCAACTACAATGAGCAGTTCTTC.